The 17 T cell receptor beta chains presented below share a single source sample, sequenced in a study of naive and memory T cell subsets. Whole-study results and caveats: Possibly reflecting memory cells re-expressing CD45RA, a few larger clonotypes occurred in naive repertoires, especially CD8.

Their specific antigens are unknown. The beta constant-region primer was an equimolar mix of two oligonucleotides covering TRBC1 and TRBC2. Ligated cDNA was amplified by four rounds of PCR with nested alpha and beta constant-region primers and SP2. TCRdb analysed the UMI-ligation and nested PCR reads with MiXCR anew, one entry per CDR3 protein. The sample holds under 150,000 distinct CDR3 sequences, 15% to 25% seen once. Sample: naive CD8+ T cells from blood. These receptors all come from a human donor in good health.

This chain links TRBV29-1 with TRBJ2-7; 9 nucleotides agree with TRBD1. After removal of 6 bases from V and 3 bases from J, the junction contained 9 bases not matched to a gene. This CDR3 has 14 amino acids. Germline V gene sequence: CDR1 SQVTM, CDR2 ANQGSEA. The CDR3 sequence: CSVTNGDRVYEQYF. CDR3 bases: TGCAGCGTGACCAACGGGGACAGGGTCTACGAGCAGTACTTC.

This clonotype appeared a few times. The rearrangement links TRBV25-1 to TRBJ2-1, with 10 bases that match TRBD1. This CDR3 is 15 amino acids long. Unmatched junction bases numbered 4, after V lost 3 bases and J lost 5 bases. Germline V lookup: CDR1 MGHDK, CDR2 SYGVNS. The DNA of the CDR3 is TGTGCCAGCAGTGAGTTGACAGGGGGCAACAATGAGCAGTTCTTC. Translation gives CASSELTGGNNEQFF.

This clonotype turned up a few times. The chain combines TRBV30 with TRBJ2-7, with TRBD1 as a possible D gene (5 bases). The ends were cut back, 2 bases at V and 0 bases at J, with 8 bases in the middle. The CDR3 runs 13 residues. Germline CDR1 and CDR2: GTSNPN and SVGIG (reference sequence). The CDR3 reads CAWSTRDSYEQYF. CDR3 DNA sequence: TGTGCCTGGAGTACCAGGGACTCCTACGAGCAGTACTTC.

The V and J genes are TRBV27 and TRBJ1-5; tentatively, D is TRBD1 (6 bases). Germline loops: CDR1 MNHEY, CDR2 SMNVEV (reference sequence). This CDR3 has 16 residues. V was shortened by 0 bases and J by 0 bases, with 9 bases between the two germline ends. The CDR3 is CASSLSGGASNQPQHF. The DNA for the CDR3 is TGTGCCAGCAGTTTATCAGGGGGGGCTAGCAATCAGCCCCAGCATTTT.

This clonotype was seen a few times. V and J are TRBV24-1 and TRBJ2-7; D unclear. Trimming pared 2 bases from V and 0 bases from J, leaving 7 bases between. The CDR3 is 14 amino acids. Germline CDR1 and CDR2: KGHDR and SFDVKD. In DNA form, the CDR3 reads TGTGCCACCAGTGATTGTCGGAACTCCTACGAGCAGTACTTC. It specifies CATSDCRNSYEQYF.

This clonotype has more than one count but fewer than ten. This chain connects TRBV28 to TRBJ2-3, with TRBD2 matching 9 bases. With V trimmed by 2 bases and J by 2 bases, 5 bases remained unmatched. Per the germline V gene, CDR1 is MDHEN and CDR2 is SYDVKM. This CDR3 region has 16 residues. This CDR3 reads CASSLRTSEITDTQYF. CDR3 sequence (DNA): TGTGCCAGCAGTTTACGGACTAGCGAGATCACAGATACGCAGTATTTT.

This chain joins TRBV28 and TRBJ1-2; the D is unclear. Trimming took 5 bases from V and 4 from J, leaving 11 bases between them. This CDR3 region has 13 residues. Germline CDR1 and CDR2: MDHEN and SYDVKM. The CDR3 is CASSTPVRYGYTF. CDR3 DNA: TGTGCCAGCAGTACGCCGGTCCGCTATGGCTACACCTTC.

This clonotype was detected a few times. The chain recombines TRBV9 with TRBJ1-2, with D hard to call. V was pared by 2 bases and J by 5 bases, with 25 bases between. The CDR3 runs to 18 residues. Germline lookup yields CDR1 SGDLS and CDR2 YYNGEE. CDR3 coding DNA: TGTGCCAGCAGCGTTTTTGCGGACGCAGGCGGGAGACCATATGGCTACACCTTC. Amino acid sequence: CASSVFADAGGRPYGYTF. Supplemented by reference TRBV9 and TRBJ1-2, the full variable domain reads DSGVTQTPKHLITATGQRVTLRCSPRSGDLSVYWYQQSLDQGLQFLIQYYNGEERAKGNILERFSAQQFPDLHSELNLSSLELGDSALYFCASSVFADAGGRPYGYTFGSGTRLTVV.

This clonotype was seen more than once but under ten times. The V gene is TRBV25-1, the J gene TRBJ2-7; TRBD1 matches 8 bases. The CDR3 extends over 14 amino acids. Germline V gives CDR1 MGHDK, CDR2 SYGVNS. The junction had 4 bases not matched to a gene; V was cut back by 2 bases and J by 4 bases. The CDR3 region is CASSEETGGYEQYF. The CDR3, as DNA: TGTGCCAGCAGTGAAGAAACAGGGGGTTACGAGCAGTACTTC.

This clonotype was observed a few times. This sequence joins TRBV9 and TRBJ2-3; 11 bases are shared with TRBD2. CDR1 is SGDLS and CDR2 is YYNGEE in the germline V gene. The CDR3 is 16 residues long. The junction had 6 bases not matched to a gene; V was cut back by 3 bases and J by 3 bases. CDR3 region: CASSARVAGGTDTQYF. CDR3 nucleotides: TGTGCCAGCAGCGCGAGGGTAGCGGGAGGGACAGATACGCAGTATTTT.

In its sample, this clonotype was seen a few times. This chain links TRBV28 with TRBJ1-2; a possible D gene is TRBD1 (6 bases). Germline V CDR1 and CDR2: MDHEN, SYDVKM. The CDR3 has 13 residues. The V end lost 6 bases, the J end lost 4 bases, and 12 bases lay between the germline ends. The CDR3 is CASSAGQFYGYTF. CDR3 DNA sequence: TGTGCCAGCAGCGCAGGACAGTTCTATGGCTACACCTTC.

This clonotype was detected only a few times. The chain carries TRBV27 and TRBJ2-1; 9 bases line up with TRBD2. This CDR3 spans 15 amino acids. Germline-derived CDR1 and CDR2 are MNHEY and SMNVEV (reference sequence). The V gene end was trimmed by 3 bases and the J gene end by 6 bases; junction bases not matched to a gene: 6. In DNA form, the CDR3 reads TGTGCCAGCAGTTTGTTCGGAGCGGGAGGCAATGAGCAGTTCTTC. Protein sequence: CASSLFGAGGNEQFF.

The DNA for the CDR3 is TGTGCCAGCAGTGGTACAGGGGAAAGGGTTAAAAGAGCTTTCTTT. This codes for CASSGTGERVKRAFF. The chain carries TRBV28 and TRBJ1-1, with 7 nucleotides matching TRBD1. Germline CDR1 and CDR2: MDHEN and SYDVKM. This CDR3 contains 15 residues. V shed 5 bases and J 10 bases; nucleotides not matched to a gene: 16. The full variable domain, its missing parts supplied by reference TRBV28 and TRBJ1-1, is DVKVTQSSRYLVKRTGEKVFLECVQDMDHENMFWYRQDPGLGLRLIYFSYDVKMKEKGDIPEGYSVSREKKERFSLILESASTNQTSMYLCASSGTGERVKRAFFGQGTRLTVV.

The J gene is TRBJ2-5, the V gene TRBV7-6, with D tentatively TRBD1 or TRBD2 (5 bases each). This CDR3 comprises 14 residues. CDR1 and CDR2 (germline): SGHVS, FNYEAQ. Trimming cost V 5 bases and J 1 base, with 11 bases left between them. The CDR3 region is CASSLYGGQETQYF. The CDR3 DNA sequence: TGTGCCAGCAGCCTCTATGGGGGCCAAGAGACCCAGTACTTC.

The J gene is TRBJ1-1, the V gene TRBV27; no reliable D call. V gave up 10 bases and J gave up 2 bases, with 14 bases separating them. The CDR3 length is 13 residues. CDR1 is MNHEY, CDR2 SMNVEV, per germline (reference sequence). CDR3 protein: CATLGGINTEAFF. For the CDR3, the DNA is TGTGCCACTTTAGGAGGGATCAACACTGAAGCTTTCTTT.

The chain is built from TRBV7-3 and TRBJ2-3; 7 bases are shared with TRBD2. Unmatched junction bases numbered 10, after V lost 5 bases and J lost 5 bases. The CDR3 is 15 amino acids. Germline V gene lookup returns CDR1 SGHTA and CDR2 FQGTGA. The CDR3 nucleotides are TGTGCCAGCAGCCCGTGGGGGGGAGGGTTAGATACGCAGTATTTT. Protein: CASSPWGGGLDTQYF.

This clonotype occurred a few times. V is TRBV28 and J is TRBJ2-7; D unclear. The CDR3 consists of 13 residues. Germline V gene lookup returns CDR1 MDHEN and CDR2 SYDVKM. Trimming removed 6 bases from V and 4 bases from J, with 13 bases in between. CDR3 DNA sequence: TGTGCCAGCAGCCGAGGTTCTTGGTACGAGCAGTACTTC. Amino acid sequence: CASSRGSWYEQYF.